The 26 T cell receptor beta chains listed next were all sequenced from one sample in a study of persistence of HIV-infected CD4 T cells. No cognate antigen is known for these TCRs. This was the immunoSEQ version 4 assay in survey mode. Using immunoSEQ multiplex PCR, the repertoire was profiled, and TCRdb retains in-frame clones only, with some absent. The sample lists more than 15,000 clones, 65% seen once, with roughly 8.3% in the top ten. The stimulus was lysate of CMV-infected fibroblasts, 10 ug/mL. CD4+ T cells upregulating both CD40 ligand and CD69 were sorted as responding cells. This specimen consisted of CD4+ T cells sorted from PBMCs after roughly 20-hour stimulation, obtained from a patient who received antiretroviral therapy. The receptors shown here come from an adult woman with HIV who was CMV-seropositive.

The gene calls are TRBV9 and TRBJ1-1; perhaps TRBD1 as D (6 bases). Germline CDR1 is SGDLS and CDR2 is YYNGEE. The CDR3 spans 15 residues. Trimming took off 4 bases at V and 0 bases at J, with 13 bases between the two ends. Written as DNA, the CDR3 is TGTGCCAGCAGCCCCTCAGGGGTTATGAACACTGAAGCTTTCTTT. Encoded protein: CASSPSGVMNTEAFF.

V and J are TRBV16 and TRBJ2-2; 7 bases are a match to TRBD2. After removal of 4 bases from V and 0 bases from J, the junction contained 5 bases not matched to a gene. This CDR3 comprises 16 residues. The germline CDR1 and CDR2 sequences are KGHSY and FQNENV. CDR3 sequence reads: CASSPWEGANTGELFF. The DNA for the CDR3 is TGTGCCAGCAGCCCGTGGGAGGGCGCGAACACCGGGGAGCTGTTTTTT. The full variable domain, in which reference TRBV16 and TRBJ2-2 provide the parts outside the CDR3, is GEEVAQTPKHLVRGEGQKAKLYCAPIKGHSYVFWYQQVLKNEFKFLISFQNENVFDETGMPKERFSAKCLPNSPCSLEIQATKLEDSAVYFCASSPWEGANTGELFFGEGSRLTVL.

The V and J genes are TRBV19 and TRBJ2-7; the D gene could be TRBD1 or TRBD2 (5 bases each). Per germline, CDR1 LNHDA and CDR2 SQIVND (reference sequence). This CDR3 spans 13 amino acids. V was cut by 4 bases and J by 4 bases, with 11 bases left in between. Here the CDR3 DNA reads TGTGCCAGTAGTAGGGGACCCCGATACGAGCAGTACTTC. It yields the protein CASSRGPRYEQYF.

The CDR3 region is CAISGGAIGNTIYF. The CDR3 nucleotides are TGTGCCATCAGTGGGGGGGCCATAGGAAACACCATATATTTT. The chain recombines TRBV10-3 with TRBJ1-3; tentatively, D is TRBD1 (6 bases). The CDR3 has 14 residues. Per the germline V gene, CDR1 is ENHRY and CDR2 is SYGVKD. V gave up 4 bases and J gave up 4 bases, with 11 bases separating them.

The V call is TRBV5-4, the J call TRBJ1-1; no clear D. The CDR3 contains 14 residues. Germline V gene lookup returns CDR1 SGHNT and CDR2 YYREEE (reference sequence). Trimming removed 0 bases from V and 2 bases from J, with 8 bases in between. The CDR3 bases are TGTGCCAGCAGCTTGGAACCTTTAAACACTGAAGCTTTCTTT. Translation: CASSLEPLNTEAFF. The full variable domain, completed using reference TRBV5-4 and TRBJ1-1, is ETGVTQSPTHLIKTRGQQVTLRCSSQSGHNTVSWYQQALGQGPQFIFQYYREEENGRGNFPPRFSGLQFPNYSSELNVNALELDDSALYLCASSLEPLNTEAFFGQGTRLTVV.

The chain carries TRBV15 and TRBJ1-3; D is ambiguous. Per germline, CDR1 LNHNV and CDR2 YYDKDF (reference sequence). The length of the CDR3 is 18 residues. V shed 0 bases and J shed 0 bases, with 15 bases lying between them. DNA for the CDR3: TGTGCCACCAGCAGAGATGGGTCCCAGGTCTACTCTGGAAACACCATATATTTT. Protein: CATSRDGSQVYSGNTIYF.

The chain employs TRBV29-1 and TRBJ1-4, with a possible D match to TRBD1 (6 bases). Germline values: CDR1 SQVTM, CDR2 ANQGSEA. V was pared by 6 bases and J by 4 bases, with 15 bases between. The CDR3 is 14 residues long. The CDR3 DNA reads TGCAGCGTAGCCCCAGGGGCCGATAATGAAAAACTGTTTTTT. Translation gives CSVAPGADNEKLFF.

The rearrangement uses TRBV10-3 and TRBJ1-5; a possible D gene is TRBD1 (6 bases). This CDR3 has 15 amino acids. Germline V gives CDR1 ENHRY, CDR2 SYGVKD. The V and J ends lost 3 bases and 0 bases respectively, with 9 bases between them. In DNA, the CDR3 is TGTGCCATCAGTGAACAGGGTCATAGCAATCAGCCCCAGCATTTT. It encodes CAISEQGHSNQPQHF.

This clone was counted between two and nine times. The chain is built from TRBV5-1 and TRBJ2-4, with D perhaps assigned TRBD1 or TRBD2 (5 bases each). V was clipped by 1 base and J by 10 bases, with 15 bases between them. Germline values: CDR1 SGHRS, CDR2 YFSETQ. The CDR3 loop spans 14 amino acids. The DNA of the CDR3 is TGCGCCAGCAGCTTGTCAACCCCAGAGGGGATTCAGTACTTC. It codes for CASSLSTPEGIQYF.

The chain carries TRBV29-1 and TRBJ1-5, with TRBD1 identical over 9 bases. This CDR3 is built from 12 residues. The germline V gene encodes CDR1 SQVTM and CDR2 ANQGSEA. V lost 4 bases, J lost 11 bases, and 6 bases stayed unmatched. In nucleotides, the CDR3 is TGCAGCGTTGTCTGGACAGGGGAAGCCCAGCATTTT. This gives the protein CSVVWTGEAQHF.

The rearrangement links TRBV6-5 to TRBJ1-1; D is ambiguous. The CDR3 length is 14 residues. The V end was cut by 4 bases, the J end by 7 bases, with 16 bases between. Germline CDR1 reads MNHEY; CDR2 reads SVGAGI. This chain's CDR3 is CASSSPYPLLEAFF. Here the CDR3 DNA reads TGTGCCAGCAGTTCGCCGTACCCATTACTTGAAGCTTTCTTT.

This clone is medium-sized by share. CDR3 region: CASSQVWNQPQHF. CDR3 coding DNA: TGTGCCAGCAGCCAAGTCTGGAATCAGCCCCAGCATTTT. The chain couples TRBV16 to TRBJ1-5; D not certain. The germline gives CDR1 KGHSY, CDR2 FQNENV. Trimming left V 2 bases short and J 4 bases short, with 6 bases between. The CDR3 is 13 amino acids.

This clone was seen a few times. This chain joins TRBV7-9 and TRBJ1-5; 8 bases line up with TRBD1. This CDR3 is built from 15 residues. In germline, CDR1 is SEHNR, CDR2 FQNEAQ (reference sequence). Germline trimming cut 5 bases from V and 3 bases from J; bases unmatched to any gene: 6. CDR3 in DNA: TGTGCCAGCAGCCCCGGACAGGGTCCCAATCAGCCCCAGCATTTT. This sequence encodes CASSPGQGPNQPQHF.

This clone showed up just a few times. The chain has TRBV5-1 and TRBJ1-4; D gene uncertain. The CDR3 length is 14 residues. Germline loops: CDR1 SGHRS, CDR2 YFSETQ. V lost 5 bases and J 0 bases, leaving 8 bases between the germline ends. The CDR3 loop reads CASRSDATNEKLFF. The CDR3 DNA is TGCGCCAGCAGATCAGATGCAACTAATGAAAAACTGTTTTTT. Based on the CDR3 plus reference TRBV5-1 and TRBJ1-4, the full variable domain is KAGVTQTPRYLIKTRGQQVTLSCSPISGHRSVSWYQQTPGQGLQFLFEYFSETQRNKGNFPGRFSGRQFSNSRSEMNVSTLELGDSALYLCASRSDATNEKLFFGSGTQLSVL.

This CDR3 is CASSLTGYNGGYTF. The CDR3 DNA is TGTGCCAGCAGCTTGACAGGGTATAATGGTGGCTACACCTTC. V usage is TRBV7-6 and J usage is TRBJ1-2; 7 bases match TRBD1. Germline V gives CDR1 SGHVS, CDR2 FNYEAQ. Trimming cost V 3 bases and J 7 bases; bases outside gene matches: 8. This CDR3 is 14 amino acids long.

CDR3 protein: CASTPGTGAYGYTF. The CDR3 nucleotides are TGCGCCAGCACGCCCGGGACAGGGGCCTATGGCTACACCTTC. This rearrangement joins TRBV5-1 to TRBJ1-2, with 10 bases lining up with TRBD1. The V gene's germline CDR1 is SGHRS and CDR2 YFSETQ. This CDR3 comprises 14 residues. V shed 6 bases and J 4 bases; nucleotides not matched to a gene: 6.

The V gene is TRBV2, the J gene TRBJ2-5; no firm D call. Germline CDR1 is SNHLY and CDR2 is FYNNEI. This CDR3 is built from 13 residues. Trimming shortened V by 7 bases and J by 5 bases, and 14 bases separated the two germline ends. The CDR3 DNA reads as TGTGCCAGCAATTACGATCCCGTGGAGACCCAGTACTTC. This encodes CASNYDPVETQYF.

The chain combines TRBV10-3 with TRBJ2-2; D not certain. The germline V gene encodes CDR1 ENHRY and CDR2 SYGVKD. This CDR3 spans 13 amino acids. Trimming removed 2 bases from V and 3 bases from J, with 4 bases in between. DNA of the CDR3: TGTGCCATCAGTGAGCTGGACACCGGGGAGCTGTTTTTT. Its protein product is CAISELDTGELFF.

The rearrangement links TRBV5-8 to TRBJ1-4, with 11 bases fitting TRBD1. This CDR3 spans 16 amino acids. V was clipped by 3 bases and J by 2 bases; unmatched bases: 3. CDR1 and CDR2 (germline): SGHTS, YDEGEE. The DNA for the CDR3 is TGTGCCAGCAGCTACCGGACAGGGGGCACTAATGAAAAACTGTTTTTT. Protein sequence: CASSYRTGGTNEKLFF.

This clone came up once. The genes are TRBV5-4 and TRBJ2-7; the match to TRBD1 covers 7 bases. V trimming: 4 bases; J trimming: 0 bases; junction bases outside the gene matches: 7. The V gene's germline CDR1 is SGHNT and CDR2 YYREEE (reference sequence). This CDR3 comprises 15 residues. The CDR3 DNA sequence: TGTGCCAGCAGCCGCGACAGGGTTTCCTCCTACGAGCAGTACTTC. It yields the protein CASSRDRVSSYEQYF.

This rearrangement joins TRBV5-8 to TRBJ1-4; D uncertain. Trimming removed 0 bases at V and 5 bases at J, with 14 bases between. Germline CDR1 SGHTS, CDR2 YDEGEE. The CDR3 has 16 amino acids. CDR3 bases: TGTGCCAGCAGCTTGGGGCGGTCCTTTGACAATGAAAAACTGTTTTTT. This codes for CASSLGRSFDNEKLFF.

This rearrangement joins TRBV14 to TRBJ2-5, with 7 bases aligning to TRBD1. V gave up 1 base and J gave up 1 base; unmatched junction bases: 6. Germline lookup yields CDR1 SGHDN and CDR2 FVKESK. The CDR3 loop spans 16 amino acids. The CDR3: CASSQGQGGTQETQYF. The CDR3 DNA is TGTGCCAGCAGCCAAGGACAGGGTGGGACCCAAGAGACCCAGTACTTC.

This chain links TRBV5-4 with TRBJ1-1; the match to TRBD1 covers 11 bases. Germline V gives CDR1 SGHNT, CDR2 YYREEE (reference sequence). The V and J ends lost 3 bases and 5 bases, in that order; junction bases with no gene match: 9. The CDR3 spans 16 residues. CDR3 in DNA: TGTGCCAGCAGCTCGGAACCCGGGACAGGGGGAACTGAAGCTTTCTTT. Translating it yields CASSSEPGTGGTEAFF.

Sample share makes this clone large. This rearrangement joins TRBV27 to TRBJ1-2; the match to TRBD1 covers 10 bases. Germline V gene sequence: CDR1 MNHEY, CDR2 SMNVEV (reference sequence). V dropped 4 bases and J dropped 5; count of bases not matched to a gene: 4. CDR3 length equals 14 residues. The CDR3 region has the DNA TGTGCCAGCAGTTCCCCGGGACAGGGGTATGGCTACACCTTC. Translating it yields CASSSPGQGYGYTF.

The CDR3 coding sequence is TGTGCCAGCAGCCCCCCTTCCAACGTCCTGACTTTC. Its protein is CASSPPSNVLTF. The V call is TRBV7-8, the J call TRBJ2-6; D gene ambiguous. Per the germline V gene, CDR1 is SGHVS and CDR2 is FQNEAQ. The CDR3 length is 12 residues. Deletions cut 5 bases from V and 8 bases from J, with 7 bases between.

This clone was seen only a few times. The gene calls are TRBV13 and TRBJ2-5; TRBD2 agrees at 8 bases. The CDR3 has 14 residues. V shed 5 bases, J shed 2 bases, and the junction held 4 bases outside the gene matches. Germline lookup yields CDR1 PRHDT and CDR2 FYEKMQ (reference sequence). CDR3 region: CASSRGGLQETQYF. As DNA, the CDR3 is TGTGCCAGCAGCCGGGGGGGGCTGCAAGAGACCCAGTACTTC. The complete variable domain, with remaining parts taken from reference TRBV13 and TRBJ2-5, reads AAGVIQSPRHLIKEKRETATLKCYPIPRHDTVYWYQQGPGQDPQFLISFYEKMQSDKGSIPDRFSAQQFSDYHSELNMSSLELGDSALYFCASSRGGLQETQYFGPGTRLLVL.